These T cell receptor beta chains were read from a single sample in a study of blood T cell repertoires in COVID-19. The data were produced by immunoSEQ multiplex PCR, yet TCRdb's version contains in-frame clones alone and is incomplete. Of approximately 79,000 clones listed, over 80% are singletons. Sequenced input: peripheral blood. The source of these receptors is a man aged 50 or older with COVID-19, enrolled during active disease. The CDR3 runs from the conserved cysteine through the conserved F or W. A D gene is named only where the DNA matches it firmly. Clone size is not always given. Where it is, it says once, few, many or a class for expanded clones.

>TRBJ2-3|once|TRBV6-5|TRBD2
TGTGCCAGCAGTTACTCGAAAAGCGGGAGTTATACGCAGTATTTT
CASSYSKSGSYTQYF
>TRBJ2-7|-|TRBV6-5|-
TGTGCCAGCAGTTCGGTCCGGAGACGTAACTCCTACGAGCAGTACTTC
CASSSVRRRNSYEQYF
>TRBJ2-3|-|TRBV5-5|-
TGTGCCAGCAGCCTGCGAGATACGCAGTATTTT
CASSLRDTQYF
>TRBJ1-6|few|TRBV5-5|TRBD1
TGTGCCAGCAGCCCGACCCCGGGACAGGGGGATAATTCACCCCTCCACTTT
CASSPTPGQGDNSPLHF
>TRBJ2-4|-|TRBV9|TRBD2
TGTGCCAGCAGCGTAGGAATTCGGGAGCGGGATAACATTCAGTACTTC
CASSVGIRERDNIQYF
>TRBJ2-6|once|TRBV24-1|-
TGTGCCACCAGTGGTAATCCAGGGGCTGGGGCCAACGTCCTGACTTTC
CATSGNPGAGANVLTF
>TRBJ1-1|-|TRBV7-2|TRBD1
TGTGCCAGCAGCTCCAGGGGGTGGGGAACTGAAGCTTTCTTT
CASSSRGWGTEAFF
>TRBJ2-7|-|TRBV28|TRBD1
TGTGCCAGCAGTCAACCGGGACAGGGGGCCTACGAGCAGTACTTC
CASSQPGQGAYEQYF
>TRBJ2-7|-|TRBV28|-
TGTGCCAGCAGTTCGTTCTACGAGCAGTACTTC
CASSSFYEQYF
>TRBJ2-5|-|TRBV5-1|TRBD2
TGCGCCAGCAGCTTAGGACTAGCGGGGCAAGAGACCCAGTACTTC
CASSLGLAGQETQYF
>TRBJ2-1|-|TRBV28|-
TGTGCCACCCGGAGCGGAGTTTACAATGAGCAGTTCTTC
CATRSGVYNEQFF
>TRBJ1-2|-|TRBV10-3|-
TGTGCCATCAGTGAGGCAGGGGTAGTCTATGGCTACACCTTC
CAISEAGVVYGYTF
>TRBJ2-7|-|TRBV4-1|TRBD1
TGCGCCAGCAGCCACCCCGCCATTACAGGGGTTTACGAGCAGTACTTC
CASSHPAITGVYEQYF
>TRBJ1-2|-|TRBV3-1/TRBV3-2|-
TGTGCCAGCAGTCCCCGTGGATGGGCTTATGGCTACACCTTC
CASSPRGWAYGYTF
>TRBJ2-7|once|TRBV5-1|TRBD2
TGCGCCAGCAGCCTGGAACTAGCGGGCCTCACATTCTACGAGCAGTACTTC
CASSLELAGLTFYEQYF
>TRBJ2-7|-|TRBV27|-
TGTGCCAGCAGTCCCACGGGGAAGTGGAGCTACGAGCAGTACTTC
CASSPTGKWSYEQYF
>TRBJ1-4|-|TRBV28|TRBD1
TGTGCCAGCAGTTTACGGGGGACAGGGGGAAAACTGTTTTTT
CASSLRGTGGKLFF
>TRBJ1-1|-|TRBV19|TRBD1
TGTGCCAGTAGCACCTTGGGGACAGACATGTTGAACACTGAAGCTTTCTTT
CASSTLGTDMLNTEAFF
>TRBJ1-5|-|TRBV6-5|-
TGTGCCAGCAGGGGGACACCAAATCAGCCCCAGCATTTT
CASRGTPNQPQHF
>TRBJ1-2|once|TRBV28|TRBD1
TGTGCCAGCAGTCGTCCTCCCGGACAGGGCGCTAACTATGGCTACACCTTC
CASSRPPGQGANYGYTF
>TRBJ2-1|once|TRBV6-2/TRBV6-3|TRBD2
TGTGCCAGCAGTCGAAGCGGGGACTTGTTGAATGAGCAGTTCTTC
CASSRSGDLLNEQFF
>TRBJ1-5|-|TRBV28|-
TGTGCCAGCGTCAGGGGAACGGGTCAGCCCCAGCATTTT
CASVRGTGQPQHF
>TRBJ2-2|-|TRBV5-1|-
TGCGCCAGCAGCTCATTCACCGGGGAGCTGTTTTTT
CASSSFTGELFF
>TRBJ1-3|once|TRBV20-1|-
TGCAGTGCTAGTAGCGGACAGCCCTCTGGAAACACCATATATTTT
CSASSGQPSGNTIYF
>TRBJ2-2|-|TRBV6-6|-
TGTGCCAGCAGTCCCGGGACAACCCGGTCGGCCGGGGAGCTGTTTTTT
CASSPGTTRSAGELFF
>TRBJ2-1|-|TRBV30|-
TGTGCCTCTAGTCGGCTTACTGAGCAGTTCTTC
CASSRLTEQFF
>TRBJ2-1|few|TRBV14|-
TGTGCCAGCAGCCAATTATTCTACAATGAGCAGTTCTTC
CASSQLFYNEQFF
>TRBJ1-3|-|TRBV3-1/TRBV3-2|-
TGTGCCAGCAGCGAAAGCGGGGCCGGCTCTGGAAACACCATATATTTT
CASSESGAGSGNTIYF
>TRBJ1-5|-|TRBV5-4|-
TGTGCCAGCAGCTTGCGGGGAAGCAATCAGCCCCAGCATTTT
CASSLRGSNQPQHF
>TRBJ2-7|-|TRBV2|TRBD2
TGTGCCACGGGACTAGCGGAGTACGAGCAGTACTTC
CATGLAEYEQYF
>TRBJ1-4|-|TRBV4-1|-
TGCGCCAGCAGCCAAGACAGAACAGCTAATAATGAAAAACTGTTTTTT
CASSQDRTANNEKLFF
>TRBJ2-1|-|TRBV11-3|-
TGTGCCAGCAGCTTAGCGGGAGTTCCCCCCAATGAGCAGTTCTTC
CASSLAGVPPNEQFF
>TRBJ2-1|-|TRBV9|-
TGTGCCAGCAGCATCGGGATAGCGCGTGACAATGAGCAGTTCTTC
CASSIGIARDNEQFF
>TRBJ2-2|-|TRBV7-2|-
TGTGCCAGCAGCTTACGGGTTAACACCGGGGAGCTGTTTTTT
CASSLRVNTGELFF
>TRBJ1-2|medium-sized|TRBV5-1|TRBD1
TGCGCCAGCAGCTTTGAGGGGGCTGGGGACTATGGCTACACCTTC
CASSFEGAGDYGYTF
>TRBJ2-5|-|TRBV3-1/TRBV3-2|TRBD1
TGTGCCAGCAGCCAAGATATCGACAGGGGGTTCCAAGAGACCCAGTACTTC
CASSQDIDRGFQETQYF
>TRBJ1-5|-|TRBV21-1|-
TGTGCCAGCAGTTCTACACCGATGGAGGGGGCGGGGATGATTCAGCCCCAGCATTTT
CASSSTPMEGAGMIQPQHF
>TRBJ1-2|-|TRBV6-6|TRBD1
TGTGCCAGCAGTTACGCCCAGGGGGCAGGCTATGGCTACACCTTC
CASSYAQGAGYGYTF
>TRBJ1-2|few|TRBV6-5|TRBD1
TGTGCCAGCAGTTTTGCACAGGGGGCTGGAGGCTACACCTTC
CASSFAQGAGGYTF
>TRBJ1-5|-|TRBV2|-
TGTGCCAGCAGTGAACGAAGGGCTCTAAGGGGGAGCAATCAGCCCCAGCATTTT
CASSERRALRGSNQPQHF
>TRBJ2-7|-|TRBV3-1/TRBV3-2|-
TGTGCCAGCAGCCGTGGCCACGAGCAGTACTTC
CASSRGHEQYF
>TRBJ2-1|-|TRBV11-3|TRBD2
TGTGCCAGCAGCACCGGACTAGCGGGAGGAGGTGAGCAGTTCTTC
CASSTGLAGGGEQFF
>TRBJ1-6|few|TRBV27|-
TGTGCCAGCAAGCACAGGGAGCGGAATTCACCCCTCCACTTT
CASKHRERNSPLHF
>TRBJ2-1|few|TRBV18|-
TGTGCCAGCTCACCCTCCGTTTACGGTGAGCAGTTCTTC
CASSPSVYGEQFF
>TRBJ2-1|once|TRBV21-1|-
TGTGCCAGCAGCAAACCGTACGTGCGGGAGCCCTCCTACAATGAGCAGTTCTTC
CASSKPYVREPSYNEQFF
>TRBJ2-2|-|TRBV19|TRBD2
TGTGCCAGTAGTCAGCCTAGCGGTAGCTGGAACACCGGGGAGCTGTTTTTT
CASSQPSGSWNTGELFF
>TRBJ2-1|-|TRBV5-1|TRBD2
TGCGCCAGCATCCCTTCCGAGGGACTAGCTAATGAGCAGTTCTTC
CASIPSEGLANEQFF
>TRBJ2-7|-|TRBV3-1/TRBV3-2|-
TGTGCCAGCAGCCTTCTTTCGACGGGTACCTACGAGCAGTACTTC
CASSLLSTGTYEQYF
>TRBJ1-5|once|TRBV18|-
TGTGCCAGCTCACCAGGCAGGGATCAGCCCCAGCATTTT
CASSPGRDQPQHF
>TRBJ1-3|-|TRBV6-6|-
TGTGCCAGCAGCCTAATACAGGGTCTGGGAAACACCATATATTTT
CASSLIQGLGNTIYF
>TRBJ1-2|-|TRBV6-5|TRBD1
TGTGCCGGAAGGGACAGGGGGTCCTATGGCTACACCTTC
CAGRDRGSYGYTF
>TRBJ2-3|-|TRBV5-1|TRBD2
TGCGCCAGCAGCTTGGGGAGACTAGCGGGGCTCACAGATACGCAGTATTTT
CASSLGRLAGLTDTQYF
>TRBJ1-1|few|TRBV11-2|-
TGTGCCAGCACCCGGGAGGGGGTCGGAACTGAAGCTTTCTTT
CASTREGVGTEAFF
>TRBJ1-2|once|TRBV28|-
TGTGCCAGCTCAGGGGCGCATGGCTACACCTTC
CASSGAHGYTF
>TRBJ1-2|-|TRBV18|-
TGTGCCAGCTCACCTGCGGAGGGCGGAACGATCTATGGCTACACCTTC
CASSPAEGGTIYGYTF
>TRBJ2-7|-|TRBV30|TRBD2
TGTGCCTGGAGTGTACCGGGACTAGCGGTCTACGAGCAGTACTTC
CAWSVPGLAVYEQYF
>TRBJ1-5|-|TRBV19|-
TGTGCCAGTAGTATTAGGGGCGGGGCAGGCAATCAGCCCCAGCATTTT
CASSIRGGAGNQPQHF
>TRBJ2-7|many|TRBV27|-
TGTGCCAGCAGTTTAGCCCGACTACGACCCTCCGAGCAGTACTTC
CASSLARLRPSEQYF
>TRBJ2-1|-|TRBV2|-
TGTGCCAGCAGTGAAAAGGACAGCCCCTACAATGAGCAGTTCTTC
CASSEKDSPYNEQFF
>TRBJ1-5|-|TRBV4-1|-
TGCGCCAGCAGCCAAACAGGTACAAGCAATCAGCCCCAGCATTTT
CASSQTGTSNQPQHF